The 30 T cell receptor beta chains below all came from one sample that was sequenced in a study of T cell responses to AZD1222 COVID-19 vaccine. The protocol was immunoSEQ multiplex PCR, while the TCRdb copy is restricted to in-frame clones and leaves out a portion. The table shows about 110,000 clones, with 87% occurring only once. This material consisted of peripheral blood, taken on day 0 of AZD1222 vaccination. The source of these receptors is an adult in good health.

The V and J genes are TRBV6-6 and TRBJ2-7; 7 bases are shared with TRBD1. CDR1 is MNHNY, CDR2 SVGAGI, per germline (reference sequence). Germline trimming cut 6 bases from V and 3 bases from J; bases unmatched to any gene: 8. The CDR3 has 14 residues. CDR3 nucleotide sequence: TGTGCCAGCAGACAGACAGGGATGATCTACGAGCAGTACTTC. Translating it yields CASRQTGMIYEQYF.

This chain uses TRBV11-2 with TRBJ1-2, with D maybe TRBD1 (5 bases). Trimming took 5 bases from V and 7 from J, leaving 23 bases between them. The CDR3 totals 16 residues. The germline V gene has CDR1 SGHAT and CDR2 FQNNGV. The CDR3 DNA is TGTGCCAGCAGCGGAGGGACCGCCAGATTATCAGGTGGCTACACCTTC. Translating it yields CASSGGTARLSGGYTF.

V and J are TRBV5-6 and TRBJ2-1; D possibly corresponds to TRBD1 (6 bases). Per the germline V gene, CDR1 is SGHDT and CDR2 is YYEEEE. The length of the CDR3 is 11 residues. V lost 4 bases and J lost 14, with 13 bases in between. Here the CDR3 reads CASSLTGSEFF. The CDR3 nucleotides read TGTGCCAGCAGCCTTACAGGGAGCGAGTTCTTC.

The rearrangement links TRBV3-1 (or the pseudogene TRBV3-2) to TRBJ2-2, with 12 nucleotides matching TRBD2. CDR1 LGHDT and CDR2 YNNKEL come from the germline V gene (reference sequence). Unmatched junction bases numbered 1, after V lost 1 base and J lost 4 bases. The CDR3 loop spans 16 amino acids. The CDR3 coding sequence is TGTGCCAGCAGCCAAGGGGGACTAGCGGGCACCGGGGAGCTGTTTTTT. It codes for CASSQGGLAGTGELFF.

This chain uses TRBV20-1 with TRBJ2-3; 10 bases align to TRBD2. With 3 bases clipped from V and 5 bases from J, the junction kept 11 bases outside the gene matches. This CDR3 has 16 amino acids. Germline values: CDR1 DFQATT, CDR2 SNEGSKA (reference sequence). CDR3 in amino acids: CSASLLAGSVVDTQYF. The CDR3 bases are TGCAGTGCTAGTCTACTAGCGGGGTCGGTCGTAGATACGCAGTATTTT.

This CDR3 reads CSASPASGGINEQFF. The CDR3 coding sequence is TGCAGTGCTAGTCCGGCTAGCGGGGGGATCAATGAGCAGTTCTTC. The rearrangement links TRBV20-1 to TRBJ2-1; TRBD2 matches 11 bases. Germline assignment: CDR1 DFQATT and CDR2 SNEGSKA (reference sequence). This CDR3 spans 15 amino acids. Trimming at V came to 3 bases and at J to 6 bases, leaving 7 bases not matched to a gene.

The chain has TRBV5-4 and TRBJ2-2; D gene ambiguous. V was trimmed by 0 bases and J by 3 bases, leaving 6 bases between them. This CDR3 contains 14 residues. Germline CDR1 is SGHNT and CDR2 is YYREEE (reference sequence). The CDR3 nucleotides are TGTGCCAGCAGCTTGGTCCCGGACACCGGGGAGCTGTTTTTT. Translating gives CASSLVPDTGELFF.

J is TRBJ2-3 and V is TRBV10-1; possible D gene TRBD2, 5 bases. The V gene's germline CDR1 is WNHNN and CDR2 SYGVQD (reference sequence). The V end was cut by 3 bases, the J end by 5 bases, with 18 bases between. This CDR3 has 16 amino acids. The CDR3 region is CASSDPSGQMGDTQYF. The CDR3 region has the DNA TGCGCCAGCAGTGACCCCAGCGGTCAAATGGGAGATACGCAGTATTTT.

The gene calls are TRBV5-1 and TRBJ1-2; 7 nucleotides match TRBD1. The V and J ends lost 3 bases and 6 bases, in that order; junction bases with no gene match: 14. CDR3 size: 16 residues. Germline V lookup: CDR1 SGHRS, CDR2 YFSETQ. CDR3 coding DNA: TGCGCCAGCAGCTCGGAGGACAGGCCACGTGGAGATGGCTACACCTTC. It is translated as CASSSEDRPRGDGYTF.

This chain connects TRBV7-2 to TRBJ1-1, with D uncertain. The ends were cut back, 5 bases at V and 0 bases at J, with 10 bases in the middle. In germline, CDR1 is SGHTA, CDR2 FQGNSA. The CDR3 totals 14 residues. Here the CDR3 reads CASSPQIVNTEAFF. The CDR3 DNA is TGTGCCAGCAGCCCGCAGATAGTGAACACTGAAGCTTTCTTT.

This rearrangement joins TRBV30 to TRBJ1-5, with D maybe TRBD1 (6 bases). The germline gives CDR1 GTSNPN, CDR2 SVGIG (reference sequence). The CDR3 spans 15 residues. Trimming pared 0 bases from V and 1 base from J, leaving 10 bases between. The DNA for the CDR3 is TGTGCCTGGAGTGTAGGGACACTGAGCAATCAGCCCCAGCATTTT. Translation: CAWSVGTLSNQPQHF.

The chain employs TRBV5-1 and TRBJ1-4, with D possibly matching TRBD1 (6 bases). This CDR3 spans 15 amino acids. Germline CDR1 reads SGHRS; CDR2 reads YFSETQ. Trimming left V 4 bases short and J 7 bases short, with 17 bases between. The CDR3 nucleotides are TGCGCCAGCAGCCGTTCCGGGGGGCCGGGTGAAAAACTGTTTTTT. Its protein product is CASSRSGGPGEKLFF.

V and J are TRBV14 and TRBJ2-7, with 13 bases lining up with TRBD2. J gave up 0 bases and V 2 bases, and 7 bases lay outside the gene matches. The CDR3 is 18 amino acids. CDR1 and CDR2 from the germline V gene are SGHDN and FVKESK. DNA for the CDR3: TGTGCCAGCAGCCAATGGGGACTAGCGGGACCTTCCTCCTACGAGCAGTACTTC. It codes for CASSQWGLAGPSSYEQYF.

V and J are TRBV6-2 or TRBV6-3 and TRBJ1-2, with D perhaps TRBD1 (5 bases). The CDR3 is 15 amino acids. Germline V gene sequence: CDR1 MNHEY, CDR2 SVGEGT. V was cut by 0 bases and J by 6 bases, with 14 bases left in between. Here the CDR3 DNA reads TGTGCCAGCAGTTACTCGATGGATGGGGGAAATGGCTACACCTTC. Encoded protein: CASSYSMDGGNGYTF.

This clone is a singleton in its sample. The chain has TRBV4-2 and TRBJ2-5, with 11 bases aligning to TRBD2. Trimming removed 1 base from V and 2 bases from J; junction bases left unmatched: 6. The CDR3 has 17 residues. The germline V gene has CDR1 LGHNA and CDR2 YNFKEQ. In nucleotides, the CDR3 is TGTGCCAGCAGCCAAGTTAGCGGGGGGGCAGGTCAAGAGACCCAGTACTTC. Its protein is CASSQVSGGAGQETQYF.

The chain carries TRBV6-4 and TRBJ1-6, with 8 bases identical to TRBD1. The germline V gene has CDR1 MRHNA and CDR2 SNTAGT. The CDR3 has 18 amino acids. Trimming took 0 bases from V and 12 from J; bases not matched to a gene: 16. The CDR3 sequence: CASSDSWVLRDRPLPLHF. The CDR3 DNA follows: TGTGCCAGCAGTGACTCGTGGGTTCTTCGGGACAGGCCTTTACCCCTCCACTTT.

The chain's CDR3 is CASSLSVEETQYF. The CDR3 nucleotides read TGTGCCAGCAGCTTATCCGTGGAAGAGACCCAGTACTTC. V and J are TRBV7-2 and TRBJ2-5; D ambiguous. CDR3 length equals 13 residues. Deletions cut 2 bases from V and 3 bases from J, with 7 bases between. The germline V gene has CDR1 SGHTA and CDR2 FQGNSA.

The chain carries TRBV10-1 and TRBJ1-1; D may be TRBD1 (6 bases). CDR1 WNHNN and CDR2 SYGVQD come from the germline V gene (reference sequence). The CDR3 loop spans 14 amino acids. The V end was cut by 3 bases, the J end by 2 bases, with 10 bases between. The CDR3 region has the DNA TGCGCCAGCAGTGACGGGGGCGTTAACACTGAAGCTTTCTTT. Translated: CASSDGGVNTEAFF.

DNA for the CDR3: TGTGCCAGCAGCTTGACTAGATGGAATGAGCAGTTCTTC. This encodes CASSLTRWNEQFF. The chain joins TRBV11-3 to TRBJ2-1; D is possibly TRBD2 (6 bases). CDR1 and CDR2 (germline): SGHNT, YENEEA. This CDR3 contains 13 residues. With 3 bases removed from V and 7 bases from J, the gap between germline ends came to 10 bases.

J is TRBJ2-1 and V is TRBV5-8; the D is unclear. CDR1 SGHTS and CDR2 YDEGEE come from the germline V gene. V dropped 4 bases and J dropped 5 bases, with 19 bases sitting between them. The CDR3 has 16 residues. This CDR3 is CASSPRLRLNHNEQFF. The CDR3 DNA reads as TGTGCCAGCAGCCCGAGGCTCCGGTTAAATCACAATGAGCAGTTCTTC.

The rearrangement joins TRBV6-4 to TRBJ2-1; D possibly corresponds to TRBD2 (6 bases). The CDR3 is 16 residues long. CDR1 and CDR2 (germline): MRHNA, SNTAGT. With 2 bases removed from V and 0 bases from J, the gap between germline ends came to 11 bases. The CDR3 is CASSDRGRDSYNEQFF. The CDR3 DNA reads TGTGCCAGCAGTGACCGAGGGCGGGACTCCTACAATGAGCAGTTCTTC.

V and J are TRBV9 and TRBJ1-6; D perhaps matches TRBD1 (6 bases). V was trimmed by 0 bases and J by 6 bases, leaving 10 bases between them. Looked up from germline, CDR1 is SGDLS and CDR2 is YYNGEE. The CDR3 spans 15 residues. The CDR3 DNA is TGTGCCAGCAGCGTAGTGGGGGCTAGTAATTCACCCCTCCACTTT. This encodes CASSVVGASNSPLHF.

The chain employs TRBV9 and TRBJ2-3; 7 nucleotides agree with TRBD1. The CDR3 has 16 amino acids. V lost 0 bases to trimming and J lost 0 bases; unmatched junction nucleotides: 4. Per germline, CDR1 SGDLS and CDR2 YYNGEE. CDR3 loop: CASSVAGQPSTDTQYF. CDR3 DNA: TGTGCCAGCAGCGTAGCGGGACAGCCAAGCACAGATACGCAGTATTTT.

As DNA, the CDR3 is TGTGCCAGCAGCCGGGGAGGCTACTATAATTCACCCCTCCACTTT. This sequence encodes CASSRGGYYNSPLHF. The rearrangement links TRBV9 to TRBJ1-6; D gene ambiguous. Trimming left V 4 bases short and J 3 bases short, with 11 bases between. There are 15 residues in the CDR3. Looked up from germline, CDR1 is SGDLS and CDR2 is YYNGEE.

CDR3: CASSPRTGRVGSGANVLTF. The CDR3 DNA is TGTGCCAGCAGCCCACGAACAGGCCGCGTCGGTTCTGGGGCCAACGTCCTGACTTTC. The J gene is TRBJ2-6, the V gene TRBV7-9, with D perhaps matching TRBD1 (5 bases). The CDR3 loop spans 19 amino acids. Trimming took off 5 bases at V and 1 base at J, with 21 bases between the two ends. CDR1 is SEHNR, CDR2 FQNEAQ, per germline (reference sequence).

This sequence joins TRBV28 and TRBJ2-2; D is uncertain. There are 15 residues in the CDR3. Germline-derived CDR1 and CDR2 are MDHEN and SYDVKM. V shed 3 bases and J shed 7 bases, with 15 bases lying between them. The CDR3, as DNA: TGTGCCAGCAGTTTGCGACCGCCGCCTGGCGGGGAGCTGTTTTTT. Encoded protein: CASSLRPPPGGELFF.

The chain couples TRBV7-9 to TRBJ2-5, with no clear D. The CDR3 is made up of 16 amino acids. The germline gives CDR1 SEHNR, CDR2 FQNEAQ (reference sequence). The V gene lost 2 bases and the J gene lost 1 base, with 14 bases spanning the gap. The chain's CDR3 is CASSLPFGRSQETQYF. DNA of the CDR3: TGTGCCAGCAGCTTACCTTTTGGGCGTTCCCAAGAGACCCAGTACTTC.

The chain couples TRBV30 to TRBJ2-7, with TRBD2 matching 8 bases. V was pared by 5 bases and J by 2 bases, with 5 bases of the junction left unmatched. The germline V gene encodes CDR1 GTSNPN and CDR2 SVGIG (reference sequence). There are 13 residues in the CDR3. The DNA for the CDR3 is TGTGCCTGGGCCGGGGGGGCCGCCTACGAGCAGTACTTC. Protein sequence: CAWAGGAAYEQYF.

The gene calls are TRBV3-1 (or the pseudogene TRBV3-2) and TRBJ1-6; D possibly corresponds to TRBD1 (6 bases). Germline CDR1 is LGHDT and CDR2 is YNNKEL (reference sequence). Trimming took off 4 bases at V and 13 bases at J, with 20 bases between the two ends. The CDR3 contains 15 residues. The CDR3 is CASSLVGGAQVPLHF. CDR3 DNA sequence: TGTGCCAGCAGCCTGGTCGGGGGCGCCCAGGTTCCCCTCCACTTT.

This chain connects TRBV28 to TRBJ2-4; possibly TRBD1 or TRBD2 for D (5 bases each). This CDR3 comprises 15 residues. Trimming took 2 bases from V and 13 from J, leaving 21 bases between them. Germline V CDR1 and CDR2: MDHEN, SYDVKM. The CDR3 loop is CASSLTTSGTQAQYF. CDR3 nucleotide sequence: TGTGCCAGCAGTTTAACAACTTCAGGGACCCAGGCCCAGTACTTC.